Presented here are 3 T cell receptor beta chains from one specimen sequenced in a study of OX40 agonist ivuxolimab in advanced cancers. Assay used: immunoSEQ multiplex PCR; TCRdb lists only in-frame clones, some missing. The data contain over 25,000 clones, approximately 78% of them seen just once; the ten biggest clones take up approximately 20%. Specimen: CD4+ or CD8+ T cells sorted from blood, collected in a trial of the OX40 agonist ivuxolimab. Receptors originate from an adult with an advanced solid tumor such as melanoma, head and neck, liver or kidney cancer.

The chain carries TRBV15 and TRBJ2-6, with D possibly TRBD2 on 5 matching bases. Germline lookup yields CDR1 LNHNV and CDR2 YYDKDF (reference sequence). The V end lost 0 bases, the J end lost 5 bases, and 20 bases lay between the germline ends. The CDR3 covers 19 residues. The CDR3 sequence: CATSRDLAEPIFRANVLTF. CDR3 bases: TGTGCCACCAGCAGAGATCTAGCAGAACCGATATTTAGGGCCAACGTCCTGACTTTC.

This sequence joins TRBV19 and TRBJ2-7; the D gene is possibly TRBD1 (6 bases). The CDR3 contains 12 residues. CDR1 LNHDA and CDR2 SQIVND come from the germline V gene (reference sequence). Trimming took off 10 bases at V and 4 bases at J, with 14 bases between the two ends. The CDR3 coding sequence is TGTGCCACCAAGGGACACTATTACGAGCAGTACTTC. Translation: CATKGHYYEQYF.

The chain recombines TRBV4-1 with TRBJ2-5, with a possible D match to TRBD1 (5 bases). The J call could be wrong; TRBJ2-7 is a better fit for the DNA end. Looked up from germline, CDR1 is MGHRA and CDR2 is YSYEKL. This CDR3 has 15 amino acids. The CDR3 protein is CASSQGTQASYEQYF. The CDR3 coding sequence is TGCGCCAGCAGCCAAGGCACACAGGCCTCTTACGAGCAGTACTTC.